The sequence of this TCR beta chain was determined in a study of blood T cell repertoires in COVID-19. The CDR3 has 14 amino acids. Germline V gives CDR1 SNHLY, CDR2 FYNNEI. Between the trimmed V and J ends, which lost 6 bases and 4 bases, there was a span of 13 bases. In the original analysis: Reference gene primers were amplified, and this amplification served to estimate nucleated cell counts. Data came from immunoSEQ multiplex PCR; TCRdb stores just in-frame clones and leaves some out. From that table come the V and J calls and clone size; the DNA was used to work out D and trimming. Of 200,000 to 250,000 clones in the sample, approximately 86% are singletons; the top ten hold 10%.

This sequence originates from a man between 18 and 29 years old with acute COVID-19. Sequencing was carried out using PBMCs or T cells enriched from blood (not recorded which). This rearrangement joins TRBV2 to TRBJ1-5; D gene ambiguous. This CDR3 is CASSTPTENQPQHF. In DNA, the CDR3 is TGTGCCAGCAGCACTCCAACCGAGAATCAGCCCCAGCATTTT.